This is a list of T cell receptor beta chains from one sample in a study of neoadjuvant nivolumab and ipilimumab in lung cancer. Sequencing used immunoSEQ multiplex PCR; TCRdb keeps in-frame clones, though not all of them. The sample consists of fewer than 15,000 clones, under 97% of them appearing once. Sample: peripheral blood, taken after neoadjuvant nivolumab, alone or with ipilimumab, at or shortly before surgery. Every receptor here comes from an adult with non-small cell lung cancer. Both conserved end residues are part of each CDR3. The D gene is left open where the match is weak. Clone size is given for some rows only: seen once, a few or many times, or a class if the clone is expanded.

d_gene	abundance	j_gene	v_gene	CDR3aa	CDR3nt
NA	NA	TRBJ2-3	TRBV5-1	CASPFGSNRYTDTQYF	TGCGCCAGCCCCTTCGGGTCGAATAGATATACAGATACGCAGTATTTT
NA	NA	TRBJ2-5	TRBV12-5	CASGQQGKGTQYF	TGTGCTAGTGGACAACAGGGCAAAGGGACCCAGTACTTC
TRBD1	NA	TRBJ1-2	TRBV5-4	CASSLGGTGGNGYTF	TGTGCCAGCAGCTTGGGAGGGACAGGGGGCAATGGCTACACCTTC
TRBD1	NA	TRBJ2-7	TRBV7-8	CASSDPDRNYEQYF	TGTGCCAGCAGCGACCCGGACAGGAACTACGAGCAGTACTTC
NA	NA	TRBJ2-7	TRBV7-9	CASSSRVPWEGASYEQYF	TGTGCCAGCAGCTCTCGGGTCCCGTGGGAGGGGGCCAGCTACGAGCAGTACTTC
NA	NA	TRBJ2-1	TRBV2	CASSYDNEQFF	TGTGCCAGCAGTTATGACAATGAGCAGTTCTTC
NA	NA	TRBJ2-6	TRBV6-1	CASSDGNYGANVLTF	TGTGCCAGCAGTGACGGGAACTATGGGGCCAACGTCCTGACTTTC
NA	NA	TRBJ2-6	TRBV7-6	CASSPDYSGANVLTF	TGTGCCAGCAGCCCTGATTACTCTGGGGCCAACGTCCTGACTTTC
NA	NA	TRBJ1-5	TRBV10-3	CAIRGSLREDQPQHF	TGTGCCATCAGGGGGAGTCTTAGGGAGGATCAGCCCCAGCATTTT
NA	NA	TRBJ1-4	TRBV28	CASSSRQALRWTEKLFF	TGTGCCAGCAGTTCACGTCAAGCCTTGCGTTGGACTGAAAAACTGTTTTTT
NA	NA	TRBJ2-1	TRBV5-1	CASSLVAVNEQFF	TGCGCCAGCAGCTTGGTGGCAGTCAATGAGCAGTTCTTC
TRBD1	NA	TRBJ2-1	TRBV5-4	CASSLPPRGQGAREQFF	TGTGCCAGCAGCTTGCCGCCCCGGGGACAGGGGGCTCGTGAGCAGTTCTTC
TRBD1	NA	TRBJ2-1	TRBV5-1	CASSFPRGSNNEQFF	TGCGCCAGCAGCTTCCCCAGGGGGTCCAACAATGAGCAGTTCTTC
TRBD1	NA	TRBJ1-2	TRBV7-2	CASSLFQGEDYTF	TGTGCCAGCAGCTTATTCCAGGGGGAAGACTACACCTTC
NA	NA	TRBJ2-3	TRBV7-9	CASSLVPAGDTQYF	TGTGCCAGCAGCTTAGTTCCGGCCGGAGATACGCAGTATTTT
NA	NA	TRBJ2-3	TRBV7-2	CASSFGSDTDTQYF	TGTGCCAGCAGCTTTGGGTCAGACACAGATACGCAGTATTTT
TRBD1	NA	TRBJ2-1	TRBV11-2	CASSSSRQGAGNEQFF	TGTGCCAGCAGCTCTTCACGACAGGGGGCTGGCAATGAGCAGTTCTTC
TRBD2	NA	TRBJ2-3	TRBV6-5	CASSYSAGVTDTQYF	TGTGCCAGCAGTTACTCTGCGGGAGTGACAGATACGCAGTATTTT
TRBD2	NA	TRBJ2-1	TRBV7-9	CASSFSGIEQFF	TGTGCCAGCAGTTTTAGCGGGATTGAGCAGTTCTTC
NA	NA	TRBJ1-2	TRBV15	CATSRDRRQGNYGYTF	TGTGCCACCAGCAGAGATCGGCGGCAGGGCAACTATGGCTACACCTTC
NA	NA	TRBJ1-1	TRBV4-1	CASSQGGRGAFF	TGCGCCAGCAGCCAAGGAGGCCGAGGGGCTTTCTTT
TRBD1	NA	TRBJ2-7	TRBV5-8	CASTNRGLVRVEQYF	TGTGCCAGCACCAACAGGGGTCTTGTCCGAGTGGAGCAGTACTTC
TRBD1	NA	TRBJ1-2	TRBV11-2	CASSPKDRVLDYTF	TGTGCCAGCAGCCCCAAAGACAGGGTCTTGGACTACACCTTC
NA	once	TRBJ1-5	TRBV2	CASKREGSQPQHF	TGTGCCAGCAAAAGAGAGGGAAGTCAGCCCCAGCATTTT
NA	NA	TRBJ2-1	TRBV5-1	CASRLQGMAGTSYNEQFF	TGCGCCAGCAGATTACAGGGGATGGCGGGGACCTCCTACAATGAGCAGTTCTTC
NA	NA	TRBJ1-5	TRBV7-9	CASSPTAGNQPQHF	TGTGCCAGCAGCCCGACCGCTGGGAATCAGCCCCAGCATTTT
NA	once	TRBJ2-3	TRBV10-3	CAIRRGRDTDTQYF	TGTGCCATCAGGAGGGGGCGGGACACAGATACGCAGTATTTT
NA	NA	TRBJ2-7	TRBV6-5	CASSRQEINYEQYF	TGTGCCAGCAGCAGACAGGAGATAAACTACGAGCAGTACTTC
NA	once	TRBJ2-1	TRBV10-3	CAISWRDNEQFF	TGTGCCATCAGTTGGCGGGACAATGAGCAGTTCTTC
TRBD2	NA	TRBJ2-5	TRBV5-4	CASSLTSGSSETQYF	TGTGCCAGCAGCTTGACTAGCGGGAGCTCCGAGACCCAGTACTTC
TRBD2	NA	TRBJ2-7	TRBV15	CATSRVGRGSPEQYF	TGTGCCACCAGCAGAGTGGGGCGGGGGTCCCCCGAGCAGTACTTC
TRBD2	NA	TRBJ2-4	TRBV4-2	CASSQEIGGGPVNIQYF	TGTGCCAGCAGCCAAGAGATTGGGGGAGGGCCAGTAAACATTCAGTACTTC
NA	once	TRBJ1-1	TRBV28	CASRGYPNTEAFF	TGTGCCAGCCGGGGGTATCCGAACACTGAAGCTTTCTTT
TRBD2	NA	TRBJ2-3	TRBV29-1	CSSLAGGNTDTQYF	TGCAGCTCGCTAGCGGGAGGGAACACAGATACGCAGTATTTT
TRBD1	NA	TRBJ2-7	TRBV18	CASSQFQGAYEQYF	TGTGCCAGCTCACAGTTCCAGGGGGCCTACGAGCAGTACTTC
TRBD2	NA	TRBJ2-1	TRBV11-2	CASSLEGLAGYEQFF	TGTGCCAGCAGCTTAGAAGGGCTAGCGGGATATGAGCAGTTCTTC
NA	NA	TRBJ1-5	TRBV19	CASSTGTAAVDQPQHF	TGTGCCAGTAGTACTGGGACCGCCGCCGTGGATCAGCCCCAGCATTTT
TRBD1	NA	TRBJ2-5	TRBV28	CASSLWGTAETQYF	TGTGCCAGCAGTTTATGGGGGACAGCGGAGACCCAGTACTTC
TRBD2	NA	TRBJ2-3	TRBV10-3	CAIMGDLGGRRRRDTQYF	TGTGCCATCATGGGCGACTTGGGCGGGAGGCGAAGGAGAGATACGCAGTATTTT
TRBD1	NA	TRBJ1-5	TRBV27	CASSLRGLGTGGNQPQHF	TGTGCCAGCAGCCTAAGGGGGTTGGGGACAGGGGGTAATCAGCCCCAGCATTTT